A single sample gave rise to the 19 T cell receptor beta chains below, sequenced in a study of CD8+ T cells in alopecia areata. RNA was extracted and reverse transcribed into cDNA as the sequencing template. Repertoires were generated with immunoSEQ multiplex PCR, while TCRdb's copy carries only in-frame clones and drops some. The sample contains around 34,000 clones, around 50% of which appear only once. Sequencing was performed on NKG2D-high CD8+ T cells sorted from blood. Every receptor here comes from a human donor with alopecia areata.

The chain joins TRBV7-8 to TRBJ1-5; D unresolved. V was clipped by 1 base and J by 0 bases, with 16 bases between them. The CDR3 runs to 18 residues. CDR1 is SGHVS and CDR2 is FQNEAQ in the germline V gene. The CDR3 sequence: CASSLGAVNEYSNQPQHF. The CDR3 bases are TGTGCCAGCAGCTTAGGTGCAGTCAACGAGTATAGCAATCAGCCCCAGCATTTT. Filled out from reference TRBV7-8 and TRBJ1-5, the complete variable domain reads GAGVSQSPRYKVAKRGQDVALRCDPISGHVSLFWYQQALGQGPEFLTYFQNEAQLDKSGLPSDRFFAERPEGSVSTLKIQRTQQEDSAVYLCASSLGAVNEYSNQPQHFGDGTRLSIL.

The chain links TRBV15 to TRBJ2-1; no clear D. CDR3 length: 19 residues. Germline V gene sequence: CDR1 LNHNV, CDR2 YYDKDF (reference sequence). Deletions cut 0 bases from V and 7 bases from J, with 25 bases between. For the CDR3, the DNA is TGTGCCACCAGCAGAGATACGTTGGGGATCGGCCAAACCTTTAATGAGCAGTTCTTC. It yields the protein CATSRDTLGIGQTFNEQFF.

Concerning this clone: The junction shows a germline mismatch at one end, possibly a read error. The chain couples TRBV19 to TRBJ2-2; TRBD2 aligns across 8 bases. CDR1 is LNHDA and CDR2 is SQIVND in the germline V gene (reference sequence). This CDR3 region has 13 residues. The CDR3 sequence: CASSWTSPGELFF. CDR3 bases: TGTGCCAGTAGTTGGACTAGCCCCGGGGAACTGTTTTTT.

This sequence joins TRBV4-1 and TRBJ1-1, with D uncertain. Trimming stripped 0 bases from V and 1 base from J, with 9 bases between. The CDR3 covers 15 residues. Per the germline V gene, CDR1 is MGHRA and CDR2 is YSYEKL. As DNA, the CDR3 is TGCGCCAGCAGCCAAGATAGGAAAGGGAACACTGAAGCTTTCTTT. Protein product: CASSQDRKGNTEAFF.

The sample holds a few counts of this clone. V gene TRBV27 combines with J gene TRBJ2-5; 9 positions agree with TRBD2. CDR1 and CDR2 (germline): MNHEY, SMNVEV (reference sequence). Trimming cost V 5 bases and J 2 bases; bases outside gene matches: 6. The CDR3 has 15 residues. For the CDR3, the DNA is TGTGCCAGCAGTCCTAGCGGGAATCTTCAAGAGACCCAGTACTTC. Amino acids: CASSPSGNLQETQYF.

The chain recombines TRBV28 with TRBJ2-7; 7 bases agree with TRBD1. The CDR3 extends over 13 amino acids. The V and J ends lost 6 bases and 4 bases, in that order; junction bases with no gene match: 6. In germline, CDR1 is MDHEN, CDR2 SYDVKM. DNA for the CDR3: TGTGCCAGCAGCCACGGGACAGCTTACGAGCAGTACTTC. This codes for CASSHGTAYEQYF.

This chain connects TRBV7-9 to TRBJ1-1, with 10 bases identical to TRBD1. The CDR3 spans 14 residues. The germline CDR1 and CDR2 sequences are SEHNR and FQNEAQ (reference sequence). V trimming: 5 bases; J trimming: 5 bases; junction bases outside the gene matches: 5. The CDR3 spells CASSTDRGRTEAFF. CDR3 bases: TGTGCCAGCAGCACGGACAGGGGGAGGACTGAAGCTTTCTTT.

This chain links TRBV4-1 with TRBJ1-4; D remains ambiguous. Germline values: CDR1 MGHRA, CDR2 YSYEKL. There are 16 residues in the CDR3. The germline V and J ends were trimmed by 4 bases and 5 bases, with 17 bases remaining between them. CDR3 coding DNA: TGCGCCAGCAGCCCCCGACCCTTTGGTCGAAATGAAAAACTGTTTTTT. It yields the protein CASSPRPFGRNEKLFF.

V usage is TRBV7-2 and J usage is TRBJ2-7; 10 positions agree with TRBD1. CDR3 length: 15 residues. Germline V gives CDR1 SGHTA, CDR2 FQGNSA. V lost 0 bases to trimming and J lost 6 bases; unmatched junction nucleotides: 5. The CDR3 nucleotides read TGTGCCAGCAGCTTAGCTTCGGGACAGGGGACCGAGCAGTACTTC. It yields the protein CASSLASGQGTEQYF.

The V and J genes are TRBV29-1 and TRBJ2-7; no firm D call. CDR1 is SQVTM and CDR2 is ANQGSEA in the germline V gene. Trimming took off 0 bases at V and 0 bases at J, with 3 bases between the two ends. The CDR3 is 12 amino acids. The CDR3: CSVEEGSYEQYF. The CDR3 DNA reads TGCAGCGTTGAAGAGGGCTCCTACGAGCAGTACTTC.

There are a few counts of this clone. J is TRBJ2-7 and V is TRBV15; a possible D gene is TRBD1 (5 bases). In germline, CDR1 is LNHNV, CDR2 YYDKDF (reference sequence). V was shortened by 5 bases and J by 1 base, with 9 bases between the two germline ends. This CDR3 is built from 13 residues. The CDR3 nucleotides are TGTGCCACCAGCGCAGGGCTGTCCTACGAGCAGTACTTC. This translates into CATSAGLSYEQYF.

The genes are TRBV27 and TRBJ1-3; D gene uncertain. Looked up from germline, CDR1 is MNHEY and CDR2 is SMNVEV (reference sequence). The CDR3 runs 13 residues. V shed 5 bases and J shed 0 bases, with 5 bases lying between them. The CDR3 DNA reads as TGTGCCAGCAGTCCGGGCTCTGGAAACACCATATATTTT. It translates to CASSPGSGNTIYF.

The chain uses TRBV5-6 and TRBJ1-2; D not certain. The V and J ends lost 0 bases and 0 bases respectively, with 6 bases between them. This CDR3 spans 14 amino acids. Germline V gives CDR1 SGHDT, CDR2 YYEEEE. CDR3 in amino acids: CASSLGQSNYGYTF. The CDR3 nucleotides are TGTGCCAGCAGCTTGGGGCAGTCTAACTATGGCTACACCTTC. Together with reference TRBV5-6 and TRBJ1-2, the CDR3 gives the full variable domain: DAGVTQSPTHLIKTRGQQVTLRCSPKSGHDTVSWYQQALGQGPQFIFQYYEEEERQRGNFPDRFSGHQFPNYSSELNVNALLLGDSALYLCASSLGQSNYGYTFGSGTRLTVV.

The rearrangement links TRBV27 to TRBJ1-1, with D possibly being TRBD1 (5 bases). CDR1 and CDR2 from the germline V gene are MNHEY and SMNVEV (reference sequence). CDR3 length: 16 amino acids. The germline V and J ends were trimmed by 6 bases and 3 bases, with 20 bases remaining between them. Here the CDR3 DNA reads TGTGCCAGCAGCCCCGGACATTACGACGTGGACACTGAAGCTTTCTTT. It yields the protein CASSPGHYDVDTEAFF.

The CDR3, as DNA: TGTGCCAGCAGTTCCATCTCCGGGACAGGAATCTACGAGCAGTACTTC. Its protein product is CASSSISGTGIYEQYF. The chain couples TRBV27 to TRBJ2-7, with TRBD1 matching over 8 bases. The V gene end was trimmed by 4 bases and the J gene end by 3 bases; junction bases not matched to a gene: 11. CDR1 and CDR2 from the germline V gene are MNHEY and SMNVEV (reference sequence). This CDR3 region has 16 residues.

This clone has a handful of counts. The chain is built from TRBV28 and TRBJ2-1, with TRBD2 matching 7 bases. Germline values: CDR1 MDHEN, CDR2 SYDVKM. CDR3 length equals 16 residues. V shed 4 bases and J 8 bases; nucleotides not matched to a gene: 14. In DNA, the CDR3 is TGTGCCAGCAGTTCCAAGGGAGGGCCCTCGTATTATGAGCAGTTCTTC. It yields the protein CASSSKGGPSYYEQFF.

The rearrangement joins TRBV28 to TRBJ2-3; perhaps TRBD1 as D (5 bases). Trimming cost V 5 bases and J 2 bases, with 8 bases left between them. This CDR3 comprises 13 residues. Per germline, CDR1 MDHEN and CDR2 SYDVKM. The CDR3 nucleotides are TGTGCCAGCAGTGCCAGGGTCACAGATACGCAGTATTTT. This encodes CASSARVTDTQYF.

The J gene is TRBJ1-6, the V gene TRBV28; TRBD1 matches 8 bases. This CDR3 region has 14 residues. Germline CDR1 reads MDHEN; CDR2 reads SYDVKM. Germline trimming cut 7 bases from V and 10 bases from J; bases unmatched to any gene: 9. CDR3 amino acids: CASTWTGMGSPLHF. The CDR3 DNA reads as TGTGCCAGCACCTGGACAGGGATGGGATCACCCCTCCACTTT. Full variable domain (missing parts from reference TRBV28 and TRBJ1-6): DVKVTQSSRYLVKRTGEKVFLECVQDMDHENMFWYRQDPGLGLRLIYFSYDVKMKEKGDIPEGYSVSREKKERFSLILESASTNQTSMYLCASTWTGMGSPLHFGNGTRLTVT.

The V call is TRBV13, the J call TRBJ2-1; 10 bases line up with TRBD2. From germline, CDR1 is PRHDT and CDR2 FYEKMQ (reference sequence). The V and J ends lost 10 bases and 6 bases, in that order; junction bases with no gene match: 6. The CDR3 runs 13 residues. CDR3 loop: CATGSGGANEQFF. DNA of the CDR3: TGTGCCACCGGCAGCGGGGGGGCCAATGAGCAGTTCTTC.